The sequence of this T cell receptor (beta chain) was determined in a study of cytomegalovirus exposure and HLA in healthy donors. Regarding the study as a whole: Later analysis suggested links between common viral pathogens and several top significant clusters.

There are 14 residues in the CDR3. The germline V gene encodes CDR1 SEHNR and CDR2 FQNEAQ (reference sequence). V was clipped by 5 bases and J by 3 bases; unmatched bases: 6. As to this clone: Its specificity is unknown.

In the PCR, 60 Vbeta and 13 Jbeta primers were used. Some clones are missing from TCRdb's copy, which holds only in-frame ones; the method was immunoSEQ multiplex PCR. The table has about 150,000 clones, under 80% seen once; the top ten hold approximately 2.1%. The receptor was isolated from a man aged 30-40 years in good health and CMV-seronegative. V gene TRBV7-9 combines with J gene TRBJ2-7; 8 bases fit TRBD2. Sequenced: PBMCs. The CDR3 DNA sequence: TGTGCCAGCAGCGTTAGCGGGGAAATCTACGAGCAGTACTTC. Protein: CASSVSGEIYEQYF.